Shown below are 30 T cell receptor beta chains from a single sample sequenced in a study of cytomegalovirus exposure and HLA in healthy donors (dated by TCRdb to about 2017). The library was built by means of the immunoSEQ multiplex PCR assay. A mixture of 60 forward primers for TCR Vbeta segments and 13 reverse primers for TCR Jbeta segments was used in the multiplex PCR. In TCRdb, the immuneACCESS table is reduced to in-frame sequences with V and J assigned. These tables do not hold every clone; where another copy was compared, an unresolved V gene accounts for under half, and the others remain unexplained. This sample's records show roughly 39,000 clones. Roughly 1.3% of the sample rests with the top ten. Sequencing input: PBMCs. These receptors came from a man aged 25 to 45 in good health and CMV-seronegative.

The chain is built from TRBV5-6 and TRBJ1-2; TRBD1 matches 8 bases. V gave up 4 bases and J gave up 8 bases; unmatched junction bases: 7. The V gene's germline CDR1 is SGHDT and CDR2 YYEEEE. CDR3 size: 13 residues. CDR3: CASSITGTGGYTF. The CDR3 DNA sequence: TGTGCCAGCAGCATAACCGGGACAGGCGGCTACACCTTC. Based on the CDR3 plus reference TRBV5-6 and TRBJ1-2, the full variable domain is DAGVTQSPTHLIKTRGQQVTLRCSPKSGHDTVSWYQQALGQGPQFIFQYYEEEERQRGNFPDRFSGHQFPNYSSELNVNALLLGDSALYLCASSITGTGGYTFGSGTRLTVV.

The rearrangement uses TRBV19 and TRBJ2-1; 8 positions agree with TRBD2. The CDR3 runs to 14 residues. CDR1 is LNHDA, CDR2 SQIVND, per germline (reference sequence). J was trimmed by 5 bases and V by 7 bases; bases with no gene match: 7. The CDR3 here is CASKAAGADNEQFF. The CDR3 region has the DNA TGTGCCAGTAAAGCAGCGGGGGCCGACAATGAGCAGTTCTTC.

The CDR3, as DNA: TGTGCCAGTAAACAGGGGGGCACAGATACGCAGTATTTT. Translation: CASKQGGTDTQYF. V gene TRBV19 combines with J gene TRBJ2-3; 8 nucleotides line up with TRBD1. Germline values: CDR1 LNHDA, CDR2 SQIVND (reference sequence). This CDR3 has 13 amino acids. The J segment lost 1 base and the V segment lost 7 bases, leaving 1 base of the junction unmatched. Using reference TRBV19 and TRBJ2-3 for the parts outside the CDR3, the full variable domain is DGGITQSPKYLFRKEGQNVTLSCEQNLNHDAMYWYRQDPGQGLRLIYYSQIVNDFQKGDIAEGYSVSREKKESFPLTVTSAQKNPTAFYLCASKQGGTDTQYFGPGTRLTVL.

The genes are TRBV14 and TRBJ2-7; D ambiguous. Germline V gives CDR1 SGHDN, CDR2 FVKESK. This CDR3 region has 14 residues. The V and J ends lost 1 base and 2 bases respectively, with 9 bases between them. The CDR3 nucleotides read TGTGCCAGCAGCCAAGTATCCGGAGCCTACGAGCAGTACTTC. Protein sequence: CASSQVSGAYEQYF.

The chain carries TRBV6-7 and TRBJ2-7; 12 positions agree with TRBD2. TRBV6-7 has ORF status, its function being uncertain. This CDR3 has 20 amino acids. J lost 3 bases, V lost 2 bases, and 17 bases had no gene match. This chain's CDR3 is CASSYAGYRMTSGSHYEQYF. The CDR3, as DNA: TGTGCCAGCAGTTACGCCGGGTATAGAATGACTAGCGGGAGTCACTACGAGCAGTACTTC.

The chain employs TRBV6-1 and TRBJ2-7; 7 bases line up with TRBD2. CDR1 MNHNS and CDR2 SASEGT come from the germline V gene. The CDR3 contains 17 residues. With V trimmed by 2 bases and J by 3 bases, 13 bases remained unmatched. CDR3 sequence: CASSEFPLGGSLYEQYF. The CDR3 DNA reads as TGTGCCAGCAGTGAATTCCCCCTTGGCGGGAGTCTCTACGAGCAGTACTTC.

This chain links TRBV29-1 with TRBJ2-7; 8 bases line up with TRBD1. The germline V gene encodes CDR1 SQVTM and CDR2 ANQGSEA. The CDR3 has 14 amino acids. The J segment lost 0 bases and the V segment lost 4 bases, leaving 5 bases of the junction unmatched. The CDR3 here is CSVAIGTGSYEQYF. In nucleotides, the CDR3 is TGCAGCGTTGCTATCGGGACAGGCTCCTACGAGCAGTACTTC.

The J gene is TRBJ1-5, the V gene TRBV5-5; a possible D gene is TRBD1 (5 bases). CDR3 length equals 16 residues. Deletions cut 2 bases from V and 2 bases from J, with 14 bases between. Germline V gene sequence: CDR1 SGHKS, CDR2 YYEKEE (reference sequence). The CDR3 coding sequence is TGTGCCAGCAGCTTCCGGGGGTTCCCCGGCAATCAGCCCCAGCATTTT. This gives the protein CASSFRGFPGNQPQHF. Together with reference TRBV5-5 and TRBJ1-5, the CDR3 gives the full variable domain: DAGVTQSPTHLIKTRGQQVTLRCSPISGHKSVSWYQQVLGQGPQFIFQYYEKEERGRGNFPDRFSARQFPNYSSELNVNALLLGDSALYLCASSFRGFPGNQPQHFGDGTRLSIL.

The chain recombines TRBV15 with TRBJ2-1; D might be TRBD1 (6 bases). The V end was cut by 4 bases, the J end by 2 bases, with 12 bases between. The CDR3 sequence is 15 residues long. Germline V gene data show CDR1 as LNHNV and CDR2 as YYDKDF (reference sequence). The CDR3 sequence is CATSKTGRAYNEQFF. CDR3 coding DNA: TGTGCCACCAGCAAAACAGGGAGAGCCTACAATGAGCAGTTCTTC.

This rearrangement joins TRBV4-3 to TRBJ2-1, with 9 nucleotides matching TRBD2. Germline values: CDR1 LGHNA, CDR2 YSLEER. Trimming removed 4 bases from V and 7 bases from J; junction bases left unmatched: 5. The CDR3 has 14 residues. CDR3 amino acids: CASSPGLAQNEQFF. The CDR3 nucleotides read TGCGCCAGCAGCCCGGGACTAGCACAGAATGAGCAGTTCTTC.

CDR3 in amino acids: CSARSYNEQFF. DNA for the CDR3: TGCAGTGCCCGGAGCTACAATGAGCAGTTCTTC. This sequence joins TRBV20-1 and TRBJ2-1, with D unresolved. The CDR3 is 11 residues long. CDR1 and CDR2 (germline): DFQATT, SNEGSKA (reference sequence). V gave up 6 bases and J gave up 3 bases, with 6 bases separating them.

CDR3 sequence (DNA): TGCAGCGTTGAAGGGACAGGGGAGACCTACGAGCAGTACTTC. Residues: CSVEGTGETYEQYF. The rearrangement links TRBV29-1 to TRBJ2-7; 9 positions match TRBD1. Trimming cost V 1 base and J 2 bases; bases outside gene matches: 3. The length of the CDR3 is 14 residues. Per germline, CDR1 SQVTM and CDR2 ANQGSEA.

This chain connects TRBV7-9 to TRBJ2-1, with 7 bases identical to TRBD1. Germline CDR1 reads SEHNR; CDR2 reads FQNEAQ (reference sequence). This CDR3 comprises 15 residues. Trimming cost V 2 bases and J 5 bases; bases outside gene matches: 6. CDR3 DNA sequence: TGTGCCAGCAGCTTAAGACAGGGCCGCGACAATGAGCAGTTCTTC. Translating gives CASSLRQGRDNEQFF.

V is TRBV4-1 and J is TRBJ2-3, with TRBD2 matching over 14 bases. Germline CDR1 and CDR2: MGHRA and YSYEKL. The CDR3 consists of 16 residues. Germline trimming cut 4 bases from V and 5 bases from J; bases unmatched to any gene: 5. CDR3 bases: TGCGCCAGCAGCCTGGGACTAGCGGGAGCTGGAGATACGCAGTATTTT. Its protein product is CASSLGLAGAGDTQYF.

This chain links TRBV2 with TRBJ2-7; weak D call: TRBD1 (6 bases). V lost 4 bases to trimming and J lost 6 bases, with 13 bases between them. The CDR3 spans 13 residues. Germline-derived CDR1 and CDR2 are SNHLY and FYNNEI. The CDR3 coding sequence is TGTGCCAGCAGTGTAGGGACACGAAGCGAGCAGTACTTC. Protein: CASSVGTRSEQYF.

The chain recombines TRBV6-1 with TRBJ2-7; TRBD1 agrees at 10 bases. Germline V gene sequence: CDR1 MNHNS, CDR2 SASEGT. J lost 3 bases, V lost 1 base, and 0 bases had no gene match. The CDR3 loop spans 14 amino acids. The CDR3 protein is CASSEGTGGYEQYF. The CDR3 DNA follows: TGTGCCAGCAGTGAAGGGACAGGGGGCTACGAGCAGTACTTC.

The rearrangement joins TRBV18 to TRBJ1-1; no reliable D call. Trimming removed 4 bases from V and 0 bases from J, with 9 bases in between. From germline, CDR1 is KGHSH and CDR2 LQKENI. The CDR3 sequence is 14 residues long. The CDR3 sequence: CASSHREMNTEAFF. In DNA, the CDR3 is TGTGCCAGCTCACACCGGGAGATGAACACTGAAGCTTTCTTT.

This chain joins TRBV5-1 and TRBJ1-1; no clear D gene. CDR3 size: 15 residues. CDR1 and CDR2 from the germline V gene are SGHRS and YFSETQ. V dropped 0 bases and J dropped 1 base, with 10 bases sitting between them. CDR3 residues: CASSLAQNPNTEAFF. The DNA for the CDR3 is TGCGCCAGCAGCTTGGCCCAGAACCCGAACACTGAAGCTTTCTTT.

V is TRBV25-1 and J is TRBJ1-2, with a weak D call TRBD1 (5 bases). V lost 6 bases to trimming and J lost 3 bases, with 17 bases between them. The CDR3 is 15 residues long. CDR1 MGHDK and CDR2 SYGVNS come from the germline V gene. The DNA for the CDR3 is TGTGCCAGCAGCCCCCCGGGAGGGGCGGACTATGGCTACACCTTC. Residues: CASSPPGGADYGYTF.

The chain has TRBV30 and TRBJ2-3, with D perhaps TRBD2 (5 bases). Trimming removed 2 bases from V and 4 bases from J, with 13 bases in between. CDR3 size: 14 residues. CDR1 and CDR2 (germline): GTSNPN, SVGIG (reference sequence). The CDR3 DNA reads TGTGCCTGGAGTCTCGGCGGAGGTGCAGATACGCAGTATTTT. Translating it yields CAWSLGGGADTQYF.

The DNA of the CDR3 is TGTGCCATCAGCGGAGGACAGGGAGACCTCGAGCAGTACTTC. Encoded protein: CAISGGQGDLEQYF. The chain joins TRBV10-3 to TRBJ2-7, with 8 bases fitting TRBD1. The germline gives CDR1 ENHRY, CDR2 SYGVKD. The length of the CDR3 is 14 residues. The trim removed 6 bases at V and 6 bases at J, leaving 10 bases unmatched.

V usage is TRBV7-6 and J usage is TRBJ1-2; no clear D. The germline V gene encodes CDR1 SGHVS and CDR2 FNYEAQ. This CDR3 is built from 12 residues. Trimming took off 4 bases at V and 3 bases at J, with 6 bases between the two ends. The CDR3 DNA reads TGTGCCAGCAGCTCCCCTGACTATGGCTACACCTTC. Its translation: CASSSPDYGYTF.

Worth noting for this clone: Distinct nucleotide sequences in the sample also encode this CDR3. CDR3 in DNA: TGCGCCAGCAGCTCGACAGGGGGCTCGTACGAGCAGTACTTC. Amino acid sequence: CASSSTGGSYEQYF. The chain couples TRBV5-1 to TRBJ2-7, with 10 bases matching TRBD1. J gave up 4 bases and V 3 bases, and 4 bases lay outside the gene matches. Germline V lookup: CDR1 SGHRS, CDR2 YFSETQ. The CDR3 runs to 14 residues.

The V gene is TRBV27, the J gene TRBJ1-2, with a tentative D call TRBD1 (6 bases). CDR3 length: 14 amino acids. The V and J ends lost 2 bases and 6 bases respectively, with 13 bases between them. The germline V gene encodes CDR1 MNHEY and CDR2 SMNVEV (reference sequence). The CDR3 here is CASSLNGGQHGYTF. Here the CDR3 DNA reads TGTGCCAGCAGTTTAAACGGGGGGCAACATGGCTACACCTTC.

The rearrangement uses TRBV4-3 and TRBJ2-3; D is possibly TRBD2 (5 bases). The germline V gene encodes CDR1 LGHNA and CDR2 YSLEER. CDR3 length: 17 residues. V lost 0 bases and J 1 base, leaving 14 bases between the germline ends. CDR3 sequence: CASSQDLAGIGTDTQYF. The CDR3 region has the DNA TGCGCCAGCAGCCAAGATCTGGCGGGTATCGGCACAGATACGCAGTATTTT.

The genes are TRBV4-3 and TRBJ1-1; TRBD1 agrees at 11 bases. Germline V CDR1 and CDR2: LGHNA, YSLEER. This CDR3 has 13 amino acids. V lost 2 bases and J lost 9; bases outside the gene matches: 2. CDR3: CASSQRTGGQAFF. CDR3 bases: TGCGCCAGCAGCCAACGGACAGGGGGCCAAGCTTTCTTT.

The J gene is TRBJ2-1, the V gene TRBV6-7; 11 nucleotides agree with TRBD2. TRBV6-7 is classed as an ORF, of uncertain function. With 10 bases clipped from V and 9 bases from J, the junction kept 11 bases outside the gene matches. The CDR3 totals 14 residues. CDR3 region: CATTPGTSGFEQFF. The CDR3 bases are TGTGCCACCACCCCCGGGACTAGCGGATTTGAGCAGTTCTTC.

The DNA for the CDR3 is TGTGCCAGCAGCGTAGTGCCAGGTGGACAAGAGACCCAGTACTTC. Translated: CASSVVPGGQETQYF. This sequence joins TRBV9 and TRBJ2-5; D is uncertain. CDR3 length equals 15 residues. Deletions cut 0 bases from V and 2 bases from J, with 11 bases between. Germline V gives CDR1 SGDLS, CDR2 YYNGEE.

J is TRBJ1-4 and V is TRBV25-1; 8 bases align to TRBD1. The CDR3 spans 14 residues. Germline trimming cut 5 bases from V and 4 bases from J; bases unmatched to any gene: 3. Germline CDR1 is MGHDK and CDR2 is SYGVNS. CDR3 in amino acids: CASSLGQGNEKLFF. CDR3 sequence (DNA): TGTGCCAGCAGTCTAGGACAGGGTAATGAAAAACTGTTTTTT.

The CDR3 loop is CASRFPPDNEQFF. The CDR3 nucleotides read TGCGCCAGCAGATTCCCTCCCGACAATGAGCAGTTCTTC. The gene calls are TRBV5-1 and TRBJ2-1; D is uncertain. Germline CDR1 SGHRS, CDR2 YFSETQ. V was clipped by 5 bases and J by 5 bases, with 11 bases between them. This CDR3 is 13 amino acids long.